A selection of T cell receptor beta chains follows, all from one sample in a study of T cells in Graves' hyperthyroidism and ophthalmopathy. TCRdb called the multiplex PCR reads again in MiXCR, with one record for every CDR3 protein. The sample consists of fewer than 450,000 distinct CDR3 sequences, 17% of them appearing once. Sample: blood. Receptors originate from a woman in her twenties or thirties with Graves' hyperthyroidism that later progressed to Graves' ophthalmopathy. CDR3s leave out the opening cysteine and the closing phenylalanine or tryptophan.

TRBV7-8	TRBJ2-3	ASSLDSITDTQY
TRBV6-1	TRBJ1-1	ASRQNRGAQESEAF
TRBV16	TRBJ1-2	ASSQWRRGRLGGYT
TRBV5-1	TRBJ2-1	ASSLARTSGTYEQF
TRBV7-9	TRBJ2-3	ASSPVTGRGPDTQY
TRBV6-1	TRBJ1-1	ASSDGRPYTEAF
TRBV2	TRBJ2-5	ASSDPYTVQETQY
TRBV7-8	TRBJ2-3	ASSPHAGLSTDTQY
TRBV20-1	TRBJ2-7	SASSLAGGPSRDEQY
TRBV19	TRBJ1-1	ASSMIGTGFTEAF
TRBV28	TRBJ2-1	ASSHLPGQGVANSYNEQF
TRBV5-1	TRBJ2-3	ASSLGRVGTDTQY
TRBV4-1	TRBJ1-1	ASSQGGPAF
TRBV6-1	TRBJ2-2	AGYSGGAGGELF
TRBV11-2	TRBJ2-7	ASSLDLGLDGYEQY
TRBV5-8	TRBJ1-4	ASSKFTGDNEKLF
TRBV28	TRBJ1-5	ASSFTVWGYQPQH
TRBV25-1	TRBJ1-2	ASSESRDFGYT
TRBV2	TRBJ1-6	ASRRDRSSYNSPLH
TRBV27	TRBJ2-7	ASSLFSPTYEQY
TRBV3-1	TRBJ2-7	ASSLGDGGEQY
TRBV28	TRBJ2-1	ASSLGGGRQF